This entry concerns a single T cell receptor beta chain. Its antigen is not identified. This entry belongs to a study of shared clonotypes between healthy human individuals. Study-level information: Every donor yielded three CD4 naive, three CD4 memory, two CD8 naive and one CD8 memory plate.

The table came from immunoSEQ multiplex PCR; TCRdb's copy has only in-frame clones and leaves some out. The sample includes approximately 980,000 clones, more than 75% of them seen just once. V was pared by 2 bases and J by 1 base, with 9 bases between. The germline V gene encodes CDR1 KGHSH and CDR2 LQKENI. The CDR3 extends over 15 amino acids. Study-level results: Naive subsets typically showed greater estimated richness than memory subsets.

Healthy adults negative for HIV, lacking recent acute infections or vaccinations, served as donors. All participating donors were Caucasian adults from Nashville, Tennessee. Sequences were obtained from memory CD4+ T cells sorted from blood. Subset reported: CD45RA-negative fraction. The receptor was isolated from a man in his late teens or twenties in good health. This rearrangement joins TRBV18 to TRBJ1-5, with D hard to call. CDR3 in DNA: TGTGCCAGCTCACCAATCGGGGAGAGCAATCAGCCCCAGCATTTT. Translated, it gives CASSPIGESNQPQHF.